These T cell receptor beta chains were read from a single sample in a study of blood T cell repertoires in COVID-19. Using immunoSEQ multiplex PCR, the repertoire was profiled, and TCRdb retains in-frame clones only, with some absent. This sample has approximately 210,000 clones, with about 90% found just once. The specimen was peripheral blood. The source is a man aged 25 to 45 with acute or convalescent COVID-19. The CDR3 runs from the conserved cysteine through the conserved F or W. A D gene is named only where the DNA matches it firmly. Expanded clones are given a class, and other clones once, few, many or no size at all.

d_gene,j_gene,len,abundance,v_gene,CDR3nt,CDR3aa
TRBD1,TRBJ1-5,16,.,TRBV5-1,TGCGCCAGCAGCTTGGACACGGGACAGCCAAATCAGCCCCAGCATTTT,CASSLDTGQPNQPQHF
TRBD2,TRBJ2-1,18,.,TRBV19,TGTGCCAGTAGTCTCGGGACTAGCGGGATGTTGTCCTACAATGAGCAGTTCTTC,CASSLGTSGMLSYNEQFF
.,TRBJ1-6,16,once,TRBV28,TGTGCCAGCAGTTTACCGCCCCTTTCAGGGAGGTCACCCCTCCACTTT,CASSLPPLSGRSPLHF
.,TRBJ2-1,14,.,TRBV3-1/TRBV3-2,TGTGCCAGCAGCCAACAGGACTGGTCCTATGAGCAGTTCTTC,CASSQQDWSYEQFF
TRBD1,TRBJ2-7,14,.,TRBV28,TGTGCCAGCAGTTGGACAGGGCCCCCCTACGAGCAGTACTTC,CASSWTGPPYEQYF
.,TRBJ1-5,12,.,TRBV28,TGTGCCAGCAGTTACATAGCACAGCCCCAGCATTTT,CASSYIAQPQHF
TRBD1,TRBJ2-2,16,.,TRBV11-2,TGTGCCAGCAGAGCCGGGACAGGGTATAACACCGGGGAGCTGTTTTTT,CASRAGTGYNTGELFF
.,TRBJ1-1,10,.,TRBV12-3/TRBV12-4,TGTGCCAGCAGGCGAGCATGGGCTTTCTTT,CASRRAWAFF
.,TRBJ2-1,16,.,TRBV5-1,TGCGCCAGCAGCTTGGGGCTTAGCGGCCTTTACAATGAGCAGTTCTTC,CASSLGLSGLYNEQFF
.,TRBJ1-4,12,.,TRBV29-1,TGCAGCGTGGGGGCAGGGAATGAAAAACTGTTTTTT,CSVGAGNEKLFF
.,TRBJ2-3,14,.,TRBV6-5,TGTGCCAGCACCCTCCGAGGTCGGCCAGATACGCAGTATTTT,CASTLRGRPDTQYF
TRBD1,TRBJ1-4,17,.,TRBV5-1,TGCGCCAGCGGCAAGCGAGGACAGGGGGCAACTAATGAAAAACTGTTTTTT,CASGKRGQGATNEKLFF
.,TRBJ1-2,12,.,TRBV6-5,TGTGCCAGCACCTTACAGGGCTATGGCTACACCTTC,CASTLQGYGYTF
TRBD1,TRBJ2-4,19,.,TRBV3-1/TRBV3-2,TGTGCCAGCAGCCAATTCTGGATGAAAGGACAGGGTGTCAAAAACATTCAGTACTTC,CASSQFWMKGQGVKNIQYF
TRBD2,TRBJ2-5,15,.,TRBV5-4,TGTGCCACTAAAGCGGGGGGACAAACTTCAGAGACCCAGTACTTC,CATKAGGQTSETQYF
.,TRBJ2-1,13,.,TRBV28,TGTGCCAGCAGTTTCGACCAACTAGCTTTAGCGTTCTTC,CASSFDQLALAFF
.,TRBJ1-4,14,once,TRBV3-1/TRBV3-2,TGTGCCAGCAGCCAAGTGATGGGGGGAGGTGAACTGTTTTTT,CASSQVMGGGELFF
.,TRBJ2-5,16,.,TRBV6-5,TGTGCCAGCAGTTACGCTAAACCGGGTTGGGAAGAGACCCAGTACTTC,CASSYAKPGWEETQYF
.,TRBJ1-5,15,.,TRBV6-5,TGTGCCAGCTCACCCAGGGGACCCGCCTCTCAGCCCCAGCATTTT,CASSPRGPASQPQHF
TRBD1,TRBJ2-4,16,.,TRBV6-4,TGTGCCAGCAGTGACTCGAGTCAGGGGGCTGCTTCGGTTCAGTACTTC,CASSDSSQGAASVQYF
TRBD1,TRBJ2-2,15,.,TRBV28,TGTGCCAGCAGTTTAACAGGGGCGGATAAGGAGGAGCTGTTTTTT,CASSLTGADKEELFF
.,TRBJ1-4,11,.,TRBV3-1/TRBV3-2,TGTGCCAGCAGCCAACGTGAAAAACTGTTTTTT,CASSQREKLFF
.,TRBJ1-2,12,.,TRBV4-1,TGCGCCAGCCGGGGGTGGCAATCTGGCTACACCTTC,CASRGWQSGYTF
.,TRBJ1-4,17,.,TRBV3-1/TRBV3-2,TGTGCCAGCAGCCAAGTTGAGGGAGGACCAACTAATGAAAAACTGTTTTTT,CASSQVEGGPTNEKLFF
.,TRBJ1-1,15,.,TRBV5-4,TGTGCCAGCAGCTCAAACGCAGGTAAAAACACTGAAGCTTTCTTT,CASSSNAGKNTEAFF
TRBD2,TRBJ2-1,18,.,TRBV11-3,TGTGCCAGCAGCTTAGCTCCGGGACTAGCGGGGGGGAACAATGAGCAGTTCTTC,CASSLAPGLAGGNNEQFF
TRBD1,TRBJ2-7,14,.,TRBV2,TGTGCCAGCAGTGGGACAGGTTTGAGGGCCGAGCAGTACTTC,CASSGTGLRAEQYF
TRBD2,TRBJ2-2,16,.,TRBV5-4,TGTGCCAGCAGCTTGGCCGATAGCGGGGCCACCGGGGAGCTGTTTTTT,CASSLADSGATGELFF
TRBD2,TRBJ2-3,15,.,TRBV30,TGTGCCTGGACCCGGACTAGCGGACCCACAGATACGCAGTATTTT,CAWTRTSGPTDTQYF
.,TRBJ1-5,13,.,TRBV27,TGTGCCAGCAGTTTAATCCTCGATCAGCCCCAGCATTTT,CASSLILDQPQHF
.,TRBJ2-1,14,.,TRBV5-5,TGTGCCAGCAACCCGAGGTCGAGCTACAATGAGCAGTTCTTC,CASNPRSSYNEQFF
.,TRBJ1-2,13,.,TRBV27,TGTGCCAGCAGTCCGACAGATAACTATGGCTACACCTTC,CASSPTDNYGYTF
.,TRBJ2-1,13,once,TRBV5-1,TGCGCCAGCAGACAAAGCTCCTACAATGAGCAGTTCTTC,CASRQSSYNEQFF
TRBD1,TRBJ1-6,14,.,TRBV9,TGTGCCAGCAACAGGGGTGCGCGTAATTCACCCCTCCACTTT,CASNRGARNSPLHF
.,TRBJ1-5,16,.,TRBV4-1,TGCGCCAGCAGCCAAGATTATTCCTATAGCAATCAGCCCCAGCATTTT,CASSQDYSYSNQPQHF
.,TRBJ1-2,18,.,TRBV5-1,TGCGCCAGCAGCTCGGCGGGGAGGGCCCGAGGAGGTAACTATGGCTACACCTTC,CASSSAGRARGGNYGYTF
.,TRBJ1-5,14,.,TRBV3-1/TRBV3-2,TGTGCCAGCAGCCTTACACATAGCAATCAGCCCCAGCATTTT,CASSLTHSNQPQHF
.,TRBJ1-2,13,.,TRBV15,TGTGCCACCAGCAGAGTACCGAGGGATGGCTACACCTTC,CATSRVPRDGYTF
TRBD2,TRBJ2-3,15,.,TRBV29-1,TGCAGCGTTGAGGGGGGGGTGAGGTCCACAGATACGCAGTATTTT,CSVEGGVRSTDTQYF
TRBD1,TRBJ2-5,14,.,TRBV10-3,TGTGCCATCAGTGAGCAGGGGGCGCGTGAGACCCAGTACTTC,CAISEQGARETQYF
TRBD1,TRBJ1-1,13,.,TRBV6-5,TGTGCCAGCACCCGGGACAGGGGCACTGAAGCTTTCTTT,CASTRDRGTEAFF
.,TRBJ2-2,14,.,TRBV6-5,TGTGCCAGCAGTCGGGACTCTCGCACCGGGGAGCTGTTTTTT,CASSRDSRTGELFF
.,TRBJ1-1,15,.,TRBV7-3,TGTGCCAGCAGCTTACTCGGGATTCGGAACACTGAAGCTTTCTTT,CASSLLGIRNTEAFF
.,TRBJ2-3,14,once,TRBV5-1,TGCGCCAGCAGCCCTCAGGGGCAGGGAGATACGCAGTATTTT,CASSPQGQGDTQYF
TRBD1,TRBJ2-1,14,.,TRBV7-3,TGTGCCAGCAGCTTACAGGGGGCGGGCTATGAGCAGTTCTTC,CASSLQGAGYEQFF
.,TRBJ1-5,13,once,TRBV30,TGTGCCTGGAGTTTGCAGGGCAATCAGCCCCAGCATTTT,CAWSLQGNQPQHF
.,TRBJ2-7,15,.,TRBV21-1,TGTGCCAGCAGGGGACTCGTATCCCCCTCTACCGAGCAGTACTTC,CASRGLVSPSTEQYF
.,TRBJ2-5,14,.,TRBV18,TGTGCCAGCTCACGCGGGGCCGGAGGGGAGACCCAGTACTTC,CASSRGAGGETQYF
.,TRBJ2-7,14,.,TRBV21-1,TGTGCCAGCAACTCGGGAAAAATCTCCTACGAGCAGTACTTC,CASNSGKISYEQYF
.,TRBJ1-1,14,.,TRBV3-1/TRBV3-2,TGTGCCAGCAGCCGCGGGGACGTGAACACTGAAGCTTTCTTT,CASSRGDVNTEAFF
TRBD1,TRBJ2-2,16,.,TRBV28,TGTGCCAGCAGACCACCGGGACAGACGAACACCGGGGAGCTGTTTTTT,CASRPPGQTNTGELFF
TRBD1,TRBJ1-4,15,.,TRBV7-9,TGTGCCAGCAGCCTGCCCGGGACAGGGGACCGAAAACTGTTTTTT,CASSLPGTGDRKLFF
.,TRBJ2-7,13,once,TRBV4-2,TGTGCCAGCAGCCAATACCGGGACTACGAGCAGTACTTC,CASSQYRDYEQYF
.,TRBJ1-1,15,.,TRBV5-1,TGCGCCAGTACCCAACGGGGGACCATGAACACTGAAGCTTTCTTT,CASTQRGTMNTEAFF